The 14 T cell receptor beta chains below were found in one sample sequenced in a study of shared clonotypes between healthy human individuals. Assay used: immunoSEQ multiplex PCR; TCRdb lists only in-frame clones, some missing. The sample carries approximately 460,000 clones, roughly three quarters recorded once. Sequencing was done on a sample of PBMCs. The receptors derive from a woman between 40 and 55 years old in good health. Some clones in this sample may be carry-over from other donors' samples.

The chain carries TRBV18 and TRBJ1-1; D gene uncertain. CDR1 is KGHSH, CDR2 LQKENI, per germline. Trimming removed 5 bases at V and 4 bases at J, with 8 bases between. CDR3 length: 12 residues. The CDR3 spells CASSKGGTEAFF. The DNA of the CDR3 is TGTGCCAGCTCAAAGGGTGGCACTGAAGCTTTCTTT.

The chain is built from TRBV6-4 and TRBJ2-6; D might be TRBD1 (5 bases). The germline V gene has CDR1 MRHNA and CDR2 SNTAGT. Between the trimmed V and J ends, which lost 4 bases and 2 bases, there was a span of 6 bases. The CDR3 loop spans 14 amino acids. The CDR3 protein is CASSGQPGANVLTF. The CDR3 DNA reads TGTGCCAGCAGTGGACAGCCTGGGGCCAACGTCCTGACTTTC.

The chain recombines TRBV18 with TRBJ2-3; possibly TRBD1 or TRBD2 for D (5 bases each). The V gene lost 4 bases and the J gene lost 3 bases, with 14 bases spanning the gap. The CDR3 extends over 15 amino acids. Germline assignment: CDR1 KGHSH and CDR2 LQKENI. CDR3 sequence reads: CASSLRGADTDTQYF. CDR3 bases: TGTGCCAGCTCACTAAGAGGGGCGGATACAGATACGCAGTATTTT.

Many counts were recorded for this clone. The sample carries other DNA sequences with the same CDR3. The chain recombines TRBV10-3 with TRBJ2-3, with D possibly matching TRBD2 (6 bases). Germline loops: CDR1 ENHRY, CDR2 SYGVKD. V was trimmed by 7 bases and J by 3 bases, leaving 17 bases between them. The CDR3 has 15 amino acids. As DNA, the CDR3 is TGTGCCATCATGGGAAGCGGGTTCGGGACAGATACGCAGTATTTT. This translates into CAIMGSGFGTDTQYF.

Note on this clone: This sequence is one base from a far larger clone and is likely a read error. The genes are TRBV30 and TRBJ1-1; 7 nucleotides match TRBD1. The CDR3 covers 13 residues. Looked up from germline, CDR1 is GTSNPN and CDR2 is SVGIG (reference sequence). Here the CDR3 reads CVCDGLRGFEAFF. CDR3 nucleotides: TGTGTCTGTGACGGACTCAGGGGGTTTGAAGCTTTCTTT.

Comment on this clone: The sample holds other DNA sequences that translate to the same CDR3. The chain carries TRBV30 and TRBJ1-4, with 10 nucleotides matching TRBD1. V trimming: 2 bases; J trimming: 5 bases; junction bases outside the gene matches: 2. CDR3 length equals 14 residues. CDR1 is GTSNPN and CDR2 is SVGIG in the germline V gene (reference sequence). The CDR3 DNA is TGTGCCTGGAGTCCGGGACAGGGGAATGAAAAACTGTTTTTT. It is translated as CAWSPGQGNEKLFF.

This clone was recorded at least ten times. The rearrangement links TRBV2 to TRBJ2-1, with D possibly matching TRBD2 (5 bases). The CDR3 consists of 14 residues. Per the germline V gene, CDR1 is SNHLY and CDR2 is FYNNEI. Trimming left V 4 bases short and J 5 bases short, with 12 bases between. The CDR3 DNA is TGTGCCAGCAGTGTTGAGAGGGCGGACAATGAGCAGTTCTTC. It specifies CASSVERADNEQFF.

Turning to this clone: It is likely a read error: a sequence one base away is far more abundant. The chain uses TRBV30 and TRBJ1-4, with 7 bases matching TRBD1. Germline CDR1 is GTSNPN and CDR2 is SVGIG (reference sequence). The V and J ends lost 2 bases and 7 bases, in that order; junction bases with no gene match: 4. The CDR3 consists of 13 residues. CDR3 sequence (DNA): TGTGCCTGGAGTAGGAACAGGGGTGAAAAACTGTTTTTT. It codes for CAWSRNRGEKLFF.

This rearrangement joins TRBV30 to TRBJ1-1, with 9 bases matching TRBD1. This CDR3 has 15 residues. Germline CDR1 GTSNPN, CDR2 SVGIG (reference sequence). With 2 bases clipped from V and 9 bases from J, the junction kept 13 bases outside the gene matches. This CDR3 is CAWSSTGTGSVKAFF. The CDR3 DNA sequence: TGTGCCTGGAGTTCAACCGGGACAGGGAGCGTGAAAGCTTTCTTT.

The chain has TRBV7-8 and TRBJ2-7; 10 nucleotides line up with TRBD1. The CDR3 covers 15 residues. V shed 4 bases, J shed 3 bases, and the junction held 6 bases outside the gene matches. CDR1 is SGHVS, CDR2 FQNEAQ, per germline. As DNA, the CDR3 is TGTGCCAGCAGCTCCTGGACAGGGGGTGTCTACGAGCAGTACTTC. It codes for CASSSWTGGVYEQYF.

This CDR3 is CASLETGVGYGYTF. CDR3 nucleotides: TGTGCCAGCCTCGAGACAGGGGTTGGCTATGGCTACACCTTC. The chain uses TRBV2 and TRBJ1-2, with TRBD1 matching over 8 bases. Trimming at V came to 8 bases and at J to 4 bases, leaving 9 bases not matched to a gene. Germline V gene sequence: CDR1 SNHLY, CDR2 FYNNEI. The CDR3 spans 14 residues. Filled out from reference TRBV2 and TRBJ1-2, the complete variable domain reads EPEVTQTPSHQVTQMGQEVILRCVPISNHLYFYWYRQILGQKVEFLVSFYNNEISEKSEIFDDQFSVERPDGSNFTLKIRSTKLEDSAMYFCASLETGVGYGYTFGSGTRLTVV.

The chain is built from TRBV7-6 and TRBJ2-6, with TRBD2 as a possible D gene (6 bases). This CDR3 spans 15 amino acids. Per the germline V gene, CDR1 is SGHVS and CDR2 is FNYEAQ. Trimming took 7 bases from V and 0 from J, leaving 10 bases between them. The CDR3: CASKGGVSGANVLTF. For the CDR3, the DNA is TGTGCCAGCAAGGGAGGCGTCTCTGGGGCCAACGTCCTGACTTTC.

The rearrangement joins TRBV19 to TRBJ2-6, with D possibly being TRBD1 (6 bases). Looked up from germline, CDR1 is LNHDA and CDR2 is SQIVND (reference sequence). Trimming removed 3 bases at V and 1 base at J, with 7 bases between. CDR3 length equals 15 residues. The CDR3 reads CASSMQGSGANVLTF. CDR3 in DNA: TGTGCCAGTAGTATGCAGGGGTCTGGGGCCAACGTCCTGACTTTC.

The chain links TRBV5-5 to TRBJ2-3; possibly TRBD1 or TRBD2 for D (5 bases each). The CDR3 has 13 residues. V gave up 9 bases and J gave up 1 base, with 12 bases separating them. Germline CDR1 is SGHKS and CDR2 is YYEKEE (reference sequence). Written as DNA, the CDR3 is TGTGCCACCAACGGGGCGGGCACAGATACGCAGTATTTT. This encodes CATNGAGTDTQYF.